The T cell receptor (beta chain) described here comes from a study of OX40 agonist ivuxolimab in advanced cancers. Study in general: The mean age was roughly 60 years, ranging from about 20 to 90, with roughly four fifths of participants male.

This CDR3 has 15 residues. Germline V CDR1 and CDR2: MDHEN, SYDVKM. V lost 4 bases, J lost 5 bases, and 6 bases stayed unmatched. Study results and caveats: Clonal expansion among partial responders at 0.1-3.0 mg/kg ranked near the lowest. Among expanded peripheral T cells, antigen specificity went undetermined.

The method was immunoSEQ multiplex PCR; TCRdb's version includes in-frame clones alone and lacks a portion of them. The table lists about 61,000 clones, 92% of them singletons. Note on this clone: As yet, its antigen is unknown.

Blood samples were obtained at baseline, cycle 4 day 1, and cycle 7 day 1. The input for sequencing was CD4+ or CD8+ T cells sorted from blood, taken in a trial of the OX40 agonist ivuxolimab. This sequence was found in an adult with an advanced solid tumor such as melanoma, head and neck, liver or kidney cancer. The chain joins TRBV28 to TRBJ1-5; TRBD1 matches 9 bases. This chain's CDR3 is CASSSRTGADQPQHF. The CDR3 DNA sequence: TGTGCCAGCAGTTCCCGGACAGGGGCGGATCAGCCCCAGCATTTT.